This is a list of T cell receptor beta chains from one sample in a study of T cells after posttransplantation cyclophosphamide. Generated by immunoSEQ multiplex PCR, the TCRdb table keeps only in-frame clones and is missing some. There are 9,500 to 15,000 clones in the sample; about 2.1% occur only once, and about 14% lies in the top ten. The sample was PBMCs, taken after allogeneic stem cell transplant with posttransplant cyclophosphamide. The receptors derive from a male patient aged 30 to 40 who received an allogeneic stem cell transplant from a related donor, was CMV-positive, and had no GVHD. Some of the T cells might come from the graft donor. Both conserved end residues are part of each CDR3. A D gene is named only where the DNA matches it firmly. Size values are once, few and many counts, or a class for expanded clones, and some rows have none.

CSVLGGAKEQFF	TGCAGCGTTTTAGGGGGGGCGAAGGAGCAGTTCTTC	few	TRBJ2-1	-	TRBV29-1
CASSLGGGQSSYNEQFF	TGTGCCAGCAGCTTAGGAGGGGGCCAGAGCTCCTACAATGAGCAGTTCTTC	-	TRBJ2-1	TRBD1	TRBV11-3
CASSWASTDTQYF	TGTGCCAGCAGCTGGGCCAGCACAGATACGCAGTATTTT	few	TRBJ2-3	-	TRBV7-3
CASSFFPGGSQETQYF	TGTGCCAGCAGCTTCTTCCCGGGAGGGTCCCAAGAGACCCAGTACTTC	few	TRBJ2-5	TRBD2	TRBV7-2
CASSYPTRYYEQYF	TGTGCCAGCAGCTACCCCACCCGGTACTACGAGCAGTACTTC	-	TRBJ2-7	-	TRBV28
CASSPLFWGHEYF	TGTGCCAGCAGCCCGTTGTTTTGGGGGCATGAGTACTTC	few	TRBJ2-4	-	TRBV7-8
CASSQEAGPATYNEQFF	TGCGCCAGCAGCCAAGAGGCGGGTCCAGCGACCTACAATGAGCAGTTCTTC	-	TRBJ2-1	-	TRBV4-3
CASSLVPRDTQYF	TGTGCCAGCAGCTTAGTACCGAGAGATACGCAGTATTTT	-	TRBJ2-3	-	TRBV7-2
CASSSNTGQRNTIYF	TGTGCCAGCAGCTCCAATACGGGACAGCGAAACACCATATATTTT	-	TRBJ1-3	TRBD1	TRBV7-8
CASSTTEGSGNTIYF	TGTGCCAGCTCAACTACCGAGGGCTCTGGAAACACCATATATTTT	few	TRBJ1-3	-	TRBV18
CASSLRPGLAGGELFF	TGTGCCAGCAGCCTCAGACCGGGACTAGCAGGCGGGGAGCTGTTTTTT	-	TRBJ2-2	TRBD2	TRBV7-9
CASLRTGETQYF	TGTGCCAGCCTGAGGACAGGGGAGACCCAGTACTTC	few	TRBJ2-5	TRBD1	TRBV25-1
CASGSGGPNTGELFF	TGCGCCAGCGGATCCGGGGGACCGAACACCGGGGAGCTGTTTTTT	few	TRBJ2-2	-	TRBV5-1
CASSLNRGQDGYTF	TGTGCCAGCAGCCTAAACAGGGGGCAGGATGGCTACACCTTC	-	TRBJ1-2	TRBD1	TRBV4-2
CASSLGAAVHGYTF	TGTGCCAGCAGTCTAGGGGCCGCGGTCCACGGCTACACCTTC	few	TRBJ1-2	-	TRBV7-9